Shown below are 15 T cell receptor beta chains from a single sample sequenced in a study of beta chain features in type 1 diabetes. The study reverse transcribed the entire isolated RNA, so it sequenced expressed TCRB transcripts. Repertoires were generated with immunoSEQ multiplex PCR, while TCRdb's copy carries only in-frame clones and drops some. The sample has roughly 400,000 clones; less than 15% are singletons. Source material: naive CD4+ T cells from blood. The source is a woman in her late teens or twenties in good health.

This clone occurred a few times. The genes are TRBV30 and TRBJ1-5; D is ambiguous. The CDR3 is made up of 13 amino acids. The V and J ends lost 4 bases and 0 bases respectively, with 7 bases between them. Germline CDR1 reads GTSNPN; CDR2 reads SVGIG (reference sequence). Here the CDR3 DNA reads TGTGCCTGGAATGCAGATAGCAATCAGCCCCAGCATTTT. The encoded protein is CAWNADSNQPQHF.

This clone appeared a few times. This sequence joins TRBV18 and TRBJ1-1; maybe TRBD1 (6 bases). The CDR3 covers 16 residues. Between the trimmed V and J ends, which lost 2 bases and 3 bases, there was a span of 16 bases. Germline loops: CDR1 KGHSH, CDR2 LQKENI. This chain's CDR3 is CASSPYTTGPYTEAFF. Here the CDR3 DNA reads TGTGCCAGCTCACCATATACGACAGGCCCCTACACTGAAGCTTTCTTT. Full variable domain (missing parts from reference TRBV18 and TRBJ1-1): NAGVMQNPRHLVRRRGQEARLRCSPMKGHSHVYWYRQLPEEGLKFMVYLQKENIIDESGMPKERFSAEFPKEGPSILRIQQVVRGDSAAYFCASSPYTTGPYTEAFFGQGTRLTVV.

The chain joins TRBV30 to TRBJ2-3; D unclear. V lost 1 base and J 7 bases, leaving 6 bases between the germline ends. The CDR3 runs to 11 residues. The V gene's germline CDR1 is GTSNPN and CDR2 SVGIG (reference sequence). The CDR3 is CAWSARYTQYF. CDR3 sequence (DNA): TGTGCCTGGAGTGCCAGATATACGCAGTATTTT.

The V call is TRBV4-3, the J call TRBJ1-3, with a tentative D call TRBD1 (6 bases). V lost 0 bases, J lost 2 bases, and 11 bases lay in between. The CDR3 totals 16 residues. Germline V gene lookup returns CDR1 LGHNA and CDR2 YSLEER. The CDR3 bases are TGCGCCAGCAGCCAAGATGGGGGGGCCCCTGGAAACACCATATATTTT. It translates to CASSQDGGAPGNTIYF.

V usage is TRBV30 and J usage is TRBJ1-2; D unresolved. Germline V gene data show CDR1 as GTSNPN and CDR2 as SVGIG (reference sequence). This CDR3 has 13 amino acids. The ends were cut back, 5 bases at V and 0 bases at J, with 10 bases in the middle. CDR3 sequence (DNA): TGTGCCTGGGCGGGAGGGACTAACTATGGCTACACCTTC. Protein product: CAWAGGTNYGYTF.

This clone was seen a handful of times. This rearrangement joins TRBV6-5 to TRBJ1-2, with D perhaps TRBD1 (5 bases). Trimming stripped 0 bases from V and 5 bases from J, with 10 bases between. Germline V gives CDR1 MNHEY, CDR2 SVGAGI. This CDR3 has 14 amino acids. The CDR3 sequence: CASSYSGGGYGYTF. The DNA of the CDR3 is TGTGCCAGCAGTTACTCGGGGGGGGGATATGGCTACACCTTC.

This clone was recorded a few times. In nucleotides, the CDR3 is TGTGCCAGCAGCTCCGTAGCGGTTAGCTCCTACAATGAGCAGTTCTTC. Amino acid sequence: CASSSVAVSSYNEQFF. This chain uses TRBV5-6 with TRBJ2-1; possible D gene TRBD2, 6 bases. V was shortened by 3 bases and J by 0 bases, with 13 bases between the two germline ends. CDR3 length: 16 amino acids. Germline values: CDR1 SGHDT, CDR2 YYEEEE.

The V and J genes are TRBV27 and TRBJ2-3; 8 bases are shared with TRBD1. With 9 bases clipped from V and 5 bases from J, the junction kept 13 bases outside the gene matches. The germline V gene has CDR1 MNHEY and CDR2 SMNVEV (reference sequence). This CDR3 is built from 15 residues. Here the CDR3 DNA reads TGTGCCAGTAATAGACAGGGGCTCGTACAAGATACGCAGTATTTT. Residues: CASNRQGLVQDTQYF.

In its sample, this clone was seen a few times. The chain uses TRBV29-1 and TRBJ2-1; no clear D. The CDR3 has 13 amino acids. Germline CDR1 SQVTM, CDR2 ANQGSEA. Trimming left V 4 bases short and J 3 bases short, with 10 bases between. The CDR3 here is CSVVPRSYNEQFF. In DNA, the CDR3 is TGCAGCGTTGTGCCGCGGAGCTACAATGAGCAGTTCTTC.

The chain links TRBV9 to TRBJ2-1, with 15 bases matching TRBD2. Germline CDR1 reads SGDLS; CDR2 reads YYNGEE. The V gene end was trimmed by 3 bases and the J gene end by 7 bases; junction bases not matched to a gene: 5. The CDR3 has 16 amino acids. The CDR3 reads CASSGGTSGRWNEQFF. DNA for the CDR3: TGTGCCAGCAGCGGAGGGACTAGCGGGAGGTGGAATGAGCAGTTCTTC. Full variable domain (rest looked up from reference TRBV9 and TRBJ2-1): DSGVTQTPKHLITATGQRVTLRCSPRSGDLSVYWYQQSLDQGLQFLIQYYNGEERAKGNILERFSAQQFPDLHSELNLSSLELGDSALYFCASSGGTSGRWNEQFFGPGTRLTVL.

This clone has just a few counts. The gene calls are TRBV29-1 and TRBJ2-7, with no clear D. The V end was cut by 7 bases, the J end by 1 base, with 11 bases between. Germline CDR1 SQVTM, CDR2 ANQGSEA. This CDR3 contains 12 residues. CDR3 loop: CSAQTTSYEQYF. For the CDR3, the DNA is TGCAGCGCACAGACCACGTCCTACGAGCAGTACTTC.

This clone was counted a few times. The chain carries TRBV7-8 and TRBJ1-1; TRBD1 matches at 7 bases. V was clipped by 8 bases and J by 0 bases; unmatched bases: 12. CDR1 and CDR2 from the germline V gene are SGHVS and FQNEAQ. This CDR3 region has 16 residues. The chain's CDR3 is CASLQGSRDLNTEAFF. The DNA for the CDR3 is TGTGCCAGCTTACAGGGGTCCAGAGACCTGAACACTGAAGCTTTCTTT. The variable domain in full, with the rest retrieved from reference TRBV7-8 and TRBJ1-1, is GAGVSQSPRYKVAKRGQDVALRCDPISGHVSLFWYQQALGQGPEFLTYFQNEAQLDKSGLPSDRFFAERPEGSVSTLKIQRTQQEDSAVYLCASLQGSRDLNTEAFFGQGTRLTVV.

The chain carries TRBV30 and TRBJ2-7; 7 bases align to TRBD1. V dropped 4 bases and J dropped 6; count of bases not matched to a gene: 6. Germline CDR1 GTSNPN, CDR2 SVGIG (reference sequence). The CDR3 has 12 residues. CDR3 amino acids: CAWKQGGPEQYF. Written as DNA, the CDR3 is TGTGCCTGGAAGCAAGGGGGCCCCGAGCAGTACTTC.

The chain has TRBV9 and TRBJ2-2; TRBD2 matches at 10 bases. In germline, CDR1 is SGDLS, CDR2 YYNGEE. The length of the CDR3 is 17 residues. V lost 0 bases to trimming and J lost 2 bases; unmatched junction nucleotides: 4. CDR3 coding DNA: TGTGCCAGCAGCGTAGTTACTAGCGGGGCTAACACCGGGGAGCTGTTTTTT. This gives the protein CASSVVTSGANTGELFF.

This clone was counted between two and nine times. The chain has TRBV7-3 and TRBJ2-1; weak D call: TRBD1 (6 bases). In germline, CDR1 is SGHTA, CDR2 FQGTGA. This CDR3 has 12 amino acids. V shed 6 bases and J shed 6 bases, with 9 bases lying between them. DNA of the CDR3: TGTGCCAGCAGGTCACAGGGCAATGAGCAGTTCTTC. As protein: CASRSQGNEQFF.